This T cell receptor (beta chain) was sequenced in a study of T cells in Graves' hyperthyroidism and ophthalmopathy. The CDR3 is 14 amino acids. The junction had 4 bases not matched to a gene; V was cut back by 4 bases and J by 4 bases. Researchers barred patients who had uncontrolled infection, other autoimmune disease, pregnancy or lactation. Study-level findings and limits: Stable hyperthyroidism was told apart from ophthalmopathy by a model built on 13 V-J features. Most clonotypes expanded in thyroid above 0.001 were likewise present in blood.

Researchers took RNA transcripts and amplified the TCR beta CDR3 regions from them. A set of HTBI primers served as the primers for a first-round RT-PCR of the TCR CDR3. MiXCR, run by TCRdb on the multiplex PCR reads, gives a single entry per CDR3 protein. The repertoire includes about 720,000 distinct CDR3 sequences, approximately 16% of them detected once, and under 8.5% sits in the top ten. The table lists this clonotype with a few counts. Its antigen is not known. The TCR sequence derives from a man between 18 and 29 years old with Graves' hyperthyroidism. Material for sequencing was blood. The J gene is TRBJ2-3, the V gene TRBV12-3 or TRBV12-4; 8 positions agree with TRBD2. The DNA of the CDR3 is TGTGCCAGCAGTTCTAGCGGGTTAGCAGATACGCAGTATTTT. It specifies CASSSSGLADTQYF.